The rows below give T cell receptor beta chains drawn from one sample of a study of T cell repertoires in cytomegalovirus infection. TCRdb ran MiXCR on the reads and lists one entry per CDR3 protein. The top ten clones hold around 15% of a sample with around 900,000 distinct CDR3 sequences, about a third of them seen once. Their antigens remain unidentified. The sample consisted of cultured CD8+ T cells from PBMCs, taken from culture after CMV antigen stimulation. These receptors all stem from a human donor in good health (CMV status not recorded). Some clones in this sample may be carry-over from other donors' samples. Each CDR3 is given with its conserved first and last residue. The D gene is left open where the match is weak. The listing skips clone size in some rows; elsewhere it reads once, few, many or a size class.

TRBV7-6	TRBJ1-5	few	TRBD1	CASSLGGQGVLEPQHF	TGTGCCAGCAGCTTAGGCGGACAGGGGGTCTTGGAGCCCCAGCATTTT
TRBV6-6	TRBJ2-1	-	TRBD2	CASSYVRGDNEQFF	TGTGCCAGCAGTTACGTCCGGGGGGACAATGAGCAGTTCTTC
TRBV28	TRBJ2-2	few	TRBD2	CASSLGLAGSGELFF	TGTGCCAGCAGCCTCGGGCTAGCGGGGTCCGGGGAGCTGTTTTTT
TRBV6-1	TRBJ1-3	few	-	CASSDVTNAGNTIYF	TGTGCCAGCAGTGACGTGACAAACGCTGGAAACACCATATATTTT
TRBV27	TRBJ1-5	-	-	CASSPLGGDAQHF	TGTGCCAGCAGTCCCCTGGGGGGCGACGCCCAGCATTTT
TRBV7-8	TRBJ2-2	many	-	CASSFLSLAGTNTGELFF	TGTGCCAGCAGCTTCCTTTCACTGGCGGGAACGAACACCGGGGAGCTGTTTTTT
TRBV7-8	TRBJ2-1	many	-	CASSAIGSPVPDEQFF	TGTGCCAGCAGCGCAATCGGGAGTCCCGTCCCCGATGAGCAGTTCTTC
TRBV5-3	TRBJ1-5	-	TRBD1	CASSLVTGGGTYSNQPQHF	TGTGCCAGCAGCCTCGTGACAGGGGGCGGTACGTATAGCAATCAGCCCCAGCATTTT
TRBV27	TRBJ2-7	-	-	CASSLLGFSYEQYF	TGTGCCAGCAGTTTATTGGGGTTCTCCTACGAGCAGTACTTC
TRBV28	TRBJ2-3	few	-	CASSLEGYFTDTQYF	TGTGCCAGCAGTTTAGAAGGCTACTTCACAGATACGCAGTATTTT
TRBV12-5	TRBJ2-2	few	-	CASGPEGLKGTGELFF	TGTGCTAGTGGCCCTGAGGGCTTAAAGGGCACCGGGGAGCTGTTTTTT
TRBV7-3	TRBJ2-3	many	-	CASSSAGPDTQYF	TGTGCCAGCAGCTCCGCGGGTCCAGATACGCAGTATTTT
TRBV27	TRBJ1-1	-	TRBD1	CASSFGTGATEAFF	TGTGCCAGCAGTTTCGGGACAGGGGCCACTGAAGCTTTCTTT
TRBV6-5	TRBJ2-5	-	TRBD2	CASKGLAGAQETQYF	TGTGCCAGCAAGGGACTAGCGGGGGCCCAAGAGACCCAGTACTTC
TRBV4-2	TRBJ1-1	once	-	CASSGSGVNTEAFF	TGTGCCAGCAGCGGCTCGGGCGTGAACACTGAAGCTTTCTTT
TRBV7-2	TRBJ1-2	many	-	CASSSSTGDYGYTF	TGTGCCAGCAGCTCTTCGACCGGGGACTATGGCTACACCTTC
TRBV11-2	TRBJ2-5	many	TRBD2	CASRLAGLQETQYF	TGTGCCAGCAGACTAGCGGGGCTCCAAGAGACCCAGTACTTC
TRBV7-9	TRBJ1-5	-	TRBD1	CASSRFDREGVNQPQHF	TGTGCCAGCAGCCGATTCGACAGGGAGGGGGTTAATCAGCCCCAGCATTTT
TRBV6-1	TRBJ1-5	-	TRBD1	CASSELTGGYQPQHF	TGTGCCAGCAGTGAATTGACAGGGGGCTATCAGCCCCAGCATTTT
TRBV7-6	TRBJ2-2	-	TRBD1	CVSSVRDRMTGELFF	TGTGTCAGCAGCGTTAGGGACAGGATGACCGGGGAGCTGTTTTTT
TRBV2	TRBJ2-5	-	TRBD1	CASQGAILGRHQETQYF	TGTGCCAGCCAGGGGGCCATCTTGGGGCGGCACCAAGAGACCCAGTACTTC
TRBV24-1	TRBJ1-2	few	-	CAPDYGYTF	TGTGCCCCTGACTATGGCTACACCTTC
TRBV19	TRBJ1-5	-	-	CASSMGPTNQPQHF	TGTGCCAGTAGTATGGGCCCGACCAATCAGCCCCAGCATTTT
TRBV6-4	TRBJ2-2	once	TRBD1	CASRTGRNTGELFF	TGTGCCAGCCGGACAGGGAGGAACACCGGGGAGCTGTTTTTT
TRBV15	TRBJ2-2	-	-	CATSMELGNTGELFF	TGTGCCACCAGCATGGAATTAGGGAACACCGGGGAGCTGTTTTTT
TRBV6-2/TRBV6-3	TRBJ2-5	few	-	CASSPSGIQETQYF	TGTGCCAGCAGCCCTTCGGGGATCCAAGAGACCCAGTACTTC
TRBV11-2	TRBJ2-1	-	-	CASRSRPTSDHNEQFF	TGTGCCAGCAGATCTAGGCCTACCTCCGACCACAATGAGCAGTTCTTC
TRBV7-2	TRBJ1-2	many	-	CAIPPTGPYLVGYTF	TGTGCCATCCCGCCCACAGGGCCCTATCTTGTTGGCTACACCTTC
TRBV19	TRBJ1-1	-	-	CASSIPRQTNTEAFF	TGTGCCAGTAGTATCCCTAGACAGACGAACACTGAAGCTTTCTTT
TRBV6-2/TRBV6-3	TRBJ1-5	few	-	CASSEWLGVGNQPQHF	TGTGCCAGCAGTGAATGGTTGGGGGTGGGCAATCAGCCCCAGCATTTT
TRBV7-9	TRBJ2-1	-	-	CASSDKRRPAGDEQFF	TGTGCCAGCAGCGACAAACGAAGACCCGCGGGTGATGAGCAGTTCTTC
TRBV6-6	TRBJ2-7	-	-	CASRGSTPYEQYF	TGTGCCAGCCGCGGTAGCACCCCCTACGAGCAGTACTTC
TRBV7-9	TRBJ2-5	many	TRBD1	CASSGQVLRETQYF	TGTGCCAGCAGTGGACAGGTCCTGCGGGAGACCCAGTACTTC
TRBV7-9	TRBJ1-5	-	-	CASSFTGASQPQHF	TGTGCCAGCAGCTTCACTGGGGCGAGTCAGCCCCAGCATTTT